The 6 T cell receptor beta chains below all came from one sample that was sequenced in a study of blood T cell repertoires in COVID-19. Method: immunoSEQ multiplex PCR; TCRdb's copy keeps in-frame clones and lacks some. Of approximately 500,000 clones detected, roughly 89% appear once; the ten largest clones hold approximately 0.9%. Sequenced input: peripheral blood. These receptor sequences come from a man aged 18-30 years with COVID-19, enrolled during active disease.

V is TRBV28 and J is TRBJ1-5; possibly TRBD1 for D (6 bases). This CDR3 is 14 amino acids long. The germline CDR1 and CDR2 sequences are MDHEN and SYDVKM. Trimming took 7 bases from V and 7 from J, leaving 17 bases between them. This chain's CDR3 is CASTNSGGLQPQHF. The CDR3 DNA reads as TGTGCCAGCACCAATTCCGGGGGGCTCCAGCCCCAGCATTTT.

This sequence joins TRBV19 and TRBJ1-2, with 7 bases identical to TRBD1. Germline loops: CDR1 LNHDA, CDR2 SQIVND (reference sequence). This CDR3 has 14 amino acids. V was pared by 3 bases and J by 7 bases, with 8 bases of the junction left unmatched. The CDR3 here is CASSMQGESGGYTF. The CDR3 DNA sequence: TGTGCCAGTAGTATGCAGGGGGAGTCGGGTGGCTACACCTTC. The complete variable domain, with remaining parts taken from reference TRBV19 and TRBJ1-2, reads DGGITQSPKYLFRKEGQNVTLSCEQNLNHDAMYWYRQDPGQGLRLIYYSQIVNDFQKGDIAEGYSVSREKKESFPLTVTSAQKNPTAFYLCASSMQGESGGYTFGSGTRLTVV.

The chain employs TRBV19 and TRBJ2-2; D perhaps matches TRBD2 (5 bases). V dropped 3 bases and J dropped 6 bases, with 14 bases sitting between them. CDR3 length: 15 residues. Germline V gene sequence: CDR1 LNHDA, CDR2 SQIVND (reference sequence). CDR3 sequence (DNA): TGTGCCAGTAGTATGTTACTAGATCGGGCCGGGGAGCTGTTTTTT. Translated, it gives CASSMLLDRAGELFF. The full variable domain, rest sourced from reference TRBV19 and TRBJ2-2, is DGGITQSPKYLFRKEGQNVTLSCEQNLNHDAMYWYRQDPGQGLRLIYYSQIVNDFQKGDIAEGYSVSREKKESFPLTVTSAQKNPTAFYLCASSMLLDRAGELFFGEGSRLTVL.

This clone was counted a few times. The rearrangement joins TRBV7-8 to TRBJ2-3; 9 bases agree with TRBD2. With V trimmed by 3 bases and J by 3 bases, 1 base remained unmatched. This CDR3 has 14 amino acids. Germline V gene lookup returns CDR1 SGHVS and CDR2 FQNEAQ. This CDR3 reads CASSFSGSTDTQYF. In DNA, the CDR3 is TGTGCCAGCAGCTTTAGCGGGAGTACAGATACGCAGTATTTT.

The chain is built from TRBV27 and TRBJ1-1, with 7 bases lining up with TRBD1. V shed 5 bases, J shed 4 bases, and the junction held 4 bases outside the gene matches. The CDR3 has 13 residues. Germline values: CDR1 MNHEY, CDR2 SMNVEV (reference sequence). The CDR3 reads CASSTNRGTEAFF. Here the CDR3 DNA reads TGTGCCAGCAGTACGAACAGGGGCACTGAAGCTTTCTTT.

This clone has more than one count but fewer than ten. DNA of the CDR3: TGCAGCGTTAGACAGGGGTCGGATGAAAAACTGTTTTTT. This encodes CSVRQGSDEKLFF. This chain links TRBV29-1 with TRBJ1-4; 8 positions match TRBD1. The CDR3 has 13 amino acids. Germline V gives CDR1 SQVTM, CDR2 ANQGSEA. The ends lost 5 bases at V and 6 bases at J; junction bases unmatched: 5.